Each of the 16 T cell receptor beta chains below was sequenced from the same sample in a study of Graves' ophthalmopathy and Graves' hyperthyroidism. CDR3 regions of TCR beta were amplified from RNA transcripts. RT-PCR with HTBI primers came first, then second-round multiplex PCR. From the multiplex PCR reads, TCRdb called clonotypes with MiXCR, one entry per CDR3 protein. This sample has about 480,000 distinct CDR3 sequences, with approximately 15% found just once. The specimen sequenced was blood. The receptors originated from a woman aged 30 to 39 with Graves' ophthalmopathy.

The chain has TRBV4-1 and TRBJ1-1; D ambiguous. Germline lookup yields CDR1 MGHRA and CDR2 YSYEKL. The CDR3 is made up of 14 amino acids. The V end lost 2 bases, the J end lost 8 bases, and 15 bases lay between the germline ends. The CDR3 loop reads CASSQSYTREEAFF. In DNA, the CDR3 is TGCGCCAGCAGCCAAAGTTACACCAGAGAGGAAGCTTTCTTT.

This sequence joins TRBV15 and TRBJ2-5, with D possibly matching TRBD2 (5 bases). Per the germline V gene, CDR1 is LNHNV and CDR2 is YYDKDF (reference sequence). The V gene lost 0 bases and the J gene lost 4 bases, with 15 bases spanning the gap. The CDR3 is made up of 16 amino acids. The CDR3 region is CATSRDRLAGGETQYF. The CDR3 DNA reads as TGTGCCACCAGCAGAGATCGTTTGGCAGGAGGAGAGACCCAGTACTTC.

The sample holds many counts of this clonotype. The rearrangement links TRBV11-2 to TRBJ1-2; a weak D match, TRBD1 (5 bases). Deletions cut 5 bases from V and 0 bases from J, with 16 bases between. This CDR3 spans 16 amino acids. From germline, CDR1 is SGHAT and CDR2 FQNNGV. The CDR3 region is CASSQPTGDPNYGYTF. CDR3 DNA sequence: TGTGCCAGCAGCCAACCCACAGGAGACCCTAACTATGGCTACACCTTC.

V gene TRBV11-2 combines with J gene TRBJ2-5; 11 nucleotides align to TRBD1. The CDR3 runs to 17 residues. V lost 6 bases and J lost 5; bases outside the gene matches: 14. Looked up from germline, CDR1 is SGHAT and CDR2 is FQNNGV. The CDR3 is CASSHYTGQGASETQYF. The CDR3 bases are TGTGCCAGCAGTCACTATACCGGACAGGGGGCTTCCGAGACCCAGTACTTC. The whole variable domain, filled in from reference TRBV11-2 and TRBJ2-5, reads EAGVAQSPRYKIIEKRQSVAFWCNPISGHATLYWYQQILGQGPKLLIQFQNNGVVDDSQLPKDRFSAERLKGVDSTLKIQPAKLEDSAVYLCASSHYTGQGASETQYFGPGTRLLVL.

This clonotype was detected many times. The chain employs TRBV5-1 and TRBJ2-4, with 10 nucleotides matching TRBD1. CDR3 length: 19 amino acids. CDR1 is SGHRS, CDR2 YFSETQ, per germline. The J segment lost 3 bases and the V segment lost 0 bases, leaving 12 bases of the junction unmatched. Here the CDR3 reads CASSLGQGAILSGKNIQYF. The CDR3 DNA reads TGCGCCAGCAGCTTGGGACAGGGGGCGATTTTGTCAGGCAAAAACATTCAGTACTTC.

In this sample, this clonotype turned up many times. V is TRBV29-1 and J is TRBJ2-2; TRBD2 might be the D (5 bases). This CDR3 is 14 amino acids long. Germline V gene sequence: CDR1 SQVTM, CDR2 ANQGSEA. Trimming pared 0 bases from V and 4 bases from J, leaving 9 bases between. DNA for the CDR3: TGCAGCGTTGAAGAGAGGGAAGGCACCGGGGAGCTGTTTTTT. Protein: CSVEEREGTGELFF.

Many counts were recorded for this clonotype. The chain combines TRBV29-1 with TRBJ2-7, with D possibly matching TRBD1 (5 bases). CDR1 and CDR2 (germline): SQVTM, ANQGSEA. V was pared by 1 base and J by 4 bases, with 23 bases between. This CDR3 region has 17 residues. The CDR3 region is CSVEVSGRSPGAYEQYF. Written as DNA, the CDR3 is TGCAGCGTTGAAGTTTCTGGTCGGTCCCCTGGGGCATACGAGCAGTACTTC.

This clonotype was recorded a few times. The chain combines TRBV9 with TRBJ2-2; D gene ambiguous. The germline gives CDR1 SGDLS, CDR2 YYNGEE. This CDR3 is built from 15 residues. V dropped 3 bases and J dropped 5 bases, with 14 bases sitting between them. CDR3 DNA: TGTGCCAGCAGCGCCGCAGGATCTCCTACCGGGGAGCTGTTTTTT. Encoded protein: CASSAAGSPTGELFF.

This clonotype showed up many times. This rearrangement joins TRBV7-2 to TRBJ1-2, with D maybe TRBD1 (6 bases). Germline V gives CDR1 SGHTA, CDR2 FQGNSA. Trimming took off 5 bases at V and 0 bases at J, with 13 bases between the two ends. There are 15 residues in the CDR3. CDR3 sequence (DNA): TGTGCCAGCAGCCCGGGACATACCACTAACTATGGCTACACCTTC. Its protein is CASSPGHTTNYGYTF.

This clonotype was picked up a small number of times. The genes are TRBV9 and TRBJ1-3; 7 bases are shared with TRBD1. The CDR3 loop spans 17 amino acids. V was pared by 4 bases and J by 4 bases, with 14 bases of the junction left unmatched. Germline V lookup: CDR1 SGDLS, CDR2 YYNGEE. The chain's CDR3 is CASSQGGSPGDGNTIYF. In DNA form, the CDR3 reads TGTGCCAGCAGCCAAGGGGGCAGTCCCGGGGACGGAAACACCATATATTTT.

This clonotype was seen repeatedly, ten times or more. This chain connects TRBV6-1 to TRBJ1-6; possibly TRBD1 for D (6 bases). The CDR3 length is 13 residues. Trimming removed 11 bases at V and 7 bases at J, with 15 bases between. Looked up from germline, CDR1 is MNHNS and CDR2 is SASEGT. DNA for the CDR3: TGTGCCTCATTACGGGACATAAATTCACCCCTCCACTTT. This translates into CASLRDINSPLHF.

The CDR3 spells CASNTRLGLGSFEQYF. The CDR3 bases are TGTGCCAGCAACACTCGTCTGGGACTAGGTTCGTTCGAGCAGTACTTC. The V and J genes are TRBV6-1 and TRBJ2-7, with 8 bases lining up with TRBD2. There are 16 residues in the CDR3. J was trimmed by 6 bases and V by 7 bases; bases with no gene match: 17. CDR1 MNHNS and CDR2 SASEGT come from the germline V gene.

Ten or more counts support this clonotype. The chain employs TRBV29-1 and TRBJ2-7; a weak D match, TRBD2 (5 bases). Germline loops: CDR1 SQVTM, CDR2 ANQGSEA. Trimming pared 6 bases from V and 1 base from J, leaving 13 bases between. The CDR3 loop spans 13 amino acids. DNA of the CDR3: TGCAGCGTCGGCTTCCGGGGTTCCTACGAGCAGTACTTC. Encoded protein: CSVGFRGSYEQYF.

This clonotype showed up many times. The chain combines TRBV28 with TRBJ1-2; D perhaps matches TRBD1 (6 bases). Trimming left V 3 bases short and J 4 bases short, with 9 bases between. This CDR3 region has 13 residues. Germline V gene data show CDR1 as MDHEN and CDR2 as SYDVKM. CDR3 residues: CASSLGGLYGYTF. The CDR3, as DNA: TGTGCCAGCAGTTTGGGGGGCCTCTATGGCTACACCTTC.

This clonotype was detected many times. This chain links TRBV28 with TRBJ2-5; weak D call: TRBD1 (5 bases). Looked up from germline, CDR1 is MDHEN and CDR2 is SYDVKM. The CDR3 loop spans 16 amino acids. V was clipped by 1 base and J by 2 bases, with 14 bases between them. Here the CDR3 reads CASSLLGVRQQETQYF. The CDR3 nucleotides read TGTGCCAGCAGTTTATTAGGGGTAAGACAGCAAGAGACCCAGTACTTC. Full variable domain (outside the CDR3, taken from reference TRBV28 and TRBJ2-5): DVKVTQSSRYLVKRTGEKVFLECVQDMDHENMFWYRQDPGLGLRLIYFSYDVKMKEKGDIPEGYSVSREKKERFSLILESASTNQTSMYLCASSLLGVRQQETQYFGPGTRLLVL.

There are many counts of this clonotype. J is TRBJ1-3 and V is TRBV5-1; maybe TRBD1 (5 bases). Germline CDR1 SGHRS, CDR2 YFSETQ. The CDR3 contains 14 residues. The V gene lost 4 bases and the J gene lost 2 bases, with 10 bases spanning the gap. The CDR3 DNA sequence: TGCGCCAGCAGCGGCGGGGCTCCTGGAAACACCATATATTTT. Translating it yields CASSGGAPGNTIYF.